These T cell receptor beta chains were read from a single sample in a study of shared T cell receptors in the human thymus. The protocol was immunoSEQ multiplex PCR, while the TCRdb copy is restricted to in-frame clones and leaves out a portion. In the table there are hundreds of thousands of clones, roughly 90% of which are singletons. In addition, the sample was reused for a study of human thymus T cells.

Sequencing input: thymocytes. The receptors stem from a boy under three years old with a congenital heart defect. CDR3s include the opening cysteine and the closing phenylalanine or tryptophan. The D gene is left open where the match is weak. Only some rows state a clone size, as once, few, many or a class for expanded clones.

TRBJ2-7 TRBD2 TRBV4-3 - CASSPLLSGSASYEQYF TGCGCCAGCAGCCCACTCCTTAGCGGGAGCGCCTCCTACGAGCAGTACTTC
TRBJ2-2 TRBD2 TRBV4-1 - CASSQSWGTSPTTGELFF TGCGCCAGCAGCCAGAGCTGGGGGACTAGCCCGACCACCGGGGAGCTGTTTTTT
TRBJ2-2 - TRBV27 once CASNNPGAHTGELFF TGTGCCAGCAATAACCCGGGAGCGCACACCGGGGAGCTGTTTTTT
TRBJ2-3 - TRBV5-1 - CASSRGAYSTDTQYF TGCGCCAGCTCTCGCGGGGCGTATAGCACAGATACGCAGTATTTT
TRBJ2-1 TRBD2 TRBV19 - CASSTSGGREDNEQFF TGTGCCAGTAGTACCTCGGGTGGGCGGGAGGACAATGAGCAGTTCTTC
TRBJ2-3 TRBD1 TRBV5-1 - CASSEGQGIGATDTQYF TGCGCCAGCAGCGAGGGACAGGGAATAGGGGCCACAGATACGCAGTATTTT
TRBJ1-5 - TRBV10-1 - CASSERVNQPQHF TGCGCCAGCAGTGAGCGAGTAAATCAGCCCCAGCATTTT
TRBJ2-3 TRBD2 TRBV30 - CAWTSGRSPGTDTQYF TGTGCCTGGACTAGCGGGAGGTCCCCGGGCACAGATACGCAGTATTTT
TRBJ1-2 - TRBV28 few CASNHRGHRNYGYTF TGTGCCAGCAACCACCGGGGACATAGAAACTATGGCTACACCTTC
TRBJ2-5 - TRBV25-1 - CASSDIGTRQETQYF TGTGCCAGCAGTGATATCGGGACTCGCCAAGAGACCCAGTACTTC
TRBJ2-1 TRBD1 TRBV11-1 - CASSLGPGQGRLSDEQFF TGTGCCAGCAGCTTAGGCCCCGGACAGGGGAGATTAAGTGATGAGCAGTTCTTC
TRBJ1-5 TRBD1 TRBV18 - CASSPMQGAGQPQHF TGTGCCAGCTCACCAATGCAGGGGGCAGGCCAGCCCCAGCATTTT
TRBJ2-3 TRBD2 TRBV4-1 - CASSQDAGGSTDTQYF TGCGCCAGCAGCCAAGATGCGGGAGGGAGCACAGATACGCAGTATTTT
TRBJ1-3 TRBD1 TRBV5-1 - CASSIGTGDSGNTIYF TGCGCCAGCAGCATCGGGACAGGTGACTCTGGAAACACCATATATTTT
TRBJ1-6 TRBD1 TRBV28 - CASSPRGQANSPLHF TGTGCCAGCAGCCCCCGGGGACAGGCTAATTCACCCCTCCACTTT
TRBJ1-1 TRBD1 TRBV10-3 - CAIDAGQGSNTEAFF TGTGCCATCGACGCGGGACAGGGTTCGAACACTGAAGCTTTCTTT
TRBJ2-1 - TRBV5-1 - CASSLAGGLPRANEQFF TGCGCCAGCAGCTTGGCCGGGGGACTTCCCAGGGCAAATGAGCAGTTCTTC
TRBJ2-3 - TRBV5-1 - CASSEGTDTQYF TGCGCCAGCAGCGAGGGCACAGATACGCAGTATTTT
TRBJ2-7 - TRBV10-3 - CAISVHLGVSPYEQYF TGTGCCATCAGTGTACATTTAGGGGTCAGCCCCTACGAGCAGTACTTC
TRBJ1-3 - TRBV5-1 - CASSLGSSGNTIYF TGCGCCAGCAGCTTGGGCAGCTCTGGAAACACCATATATTTT
TRBJ2-5 TRBD2 TRBV18 - CASSRPARLAGIETQYF TGTGCCAGCTCACGGCCGGCCCGACTAGCGGGAATTGAGACCCAGTACTTC
TRBJ2-1 TRBD2 TRBV25-1 - CASSDPLAGGPDEQFF TGTGCCAGCAGTGACCCCCTAGCGGGAGGGCCCGATGAGCAGTTCTTC
TRBJ2-5 TRBD1 TRBV14 - CASSTRDRELKETQYF TGTGCCAGCAGCACACGGGACAGGGAATTGAAAGAGACCCAGTACTTC
TRBJ2-2 TRBD2 TRBV19 - CASSIAVAGAGELFF TGTGCCAGTAGTATAGCCGTAGCGGGAGCCGGGGAGCTGTTTTTT
TRBJ2-2 TRBD2 TRBV6-5 - CASSFSRTSGTGELFF TGTGCCAGCAGTTTCTCTCGGACTAGCGGCACCGGGGAGCTGTTTTTT
TRBJ2-3 TRBD2 TRBV11-3 - CASSQWGLAGAGTDTQYF TGTGCCAGCAGCCAGTGGGGACTAGCGGGAGCTGGAACAGATACGCAGTATTTT
TRBJ1-4 TRBD1 TRBV4-2 - CASSQERTGVYEKLFF TGTGCCAGCAGCCAAGAGAGGACAGGAGTATATGAAAAACTGTTTTTT
TRBJ2-5 - TRBV29-1 - CSETPIETQYF TGCAGCGAGACACCGATAGAGACCCAGTACTTC
TRBJ1-3 - TRBV15 - CATSVNAGPISGNTIYF TGTGCCACCAGCGTGAATGCAGGGCCGATCTCTGGAAACACCATATATTTT
TRBJ1-5 TRBD1 TRBV27 once CASTRAGGLNQPQHF TGTGCCAGCACCCGAGCAGGGGGCCTCAATCAGCCCCAGCATTTT
TRBJ2-1 - TRBV11-2 - CASSLDGGNSYNEQFF TGTGCCAGCAGCTTAGACGGCGGAAACTCCTACAATGAGCAGTTCTTC
TRBJ2-3 TRBD2 TRBV6-5 - CASSYSISGKADTQYF TGTGCCAGCAGTTACTCGATTAGCGGGAAGGCAGATACGCAGTATTTT
TRBJ2-7 TRBD2 TRBV19 - CASSTGHRTSGSYEQYF TGTGCCAGTAGTACGGGACACCGGACTAGCGGCTCCTACGAGCAGTACTTC
TRBJ2-1 TRBD2 TRBV5-8 - CASSLTRLAGDNEQFF TGTGCCAGCAGCTTGACCCGACTAGCGGGGGACAATGAGCAGTTCTTC
TRBJ1-2 TRBD1 TRBV6-1 - CASRPDRGGYGYTF TGTGCCAGCAGGCCCGACAGGGGCGGGTATGGCTACACCTTC
TRBJ1-5 - TRBV2 - CASSDATVGPYSNQPQHF TGTGCCAGCAGCGACGCGACAGTGGGCCCCTATAGCAATCAGCCCCAGCATTTT
TRBJ2-1 - TRBV10-1 - CASSPTGRLYNEQFF TGCGCCAGCAGCCCGACAGGGAGGTTATACAATGAGCAGTTCTTC
TRBJ2-3 TRBD2 TRBV6-5 once CASSYRREGGTDTQYF TGTGCCAGCAGTTATAGGCGGGAGGGGGGCACAGATACGCAGTATTTT
TRBJ2-5 TRBD2 TRBV13 - CASSLTGQREGPETQYF TGTGCCAGCAGCTTAACGGGTCAGCGGGAGGGCCCAGAGACCCAGTACTTC
TRBJ2-1 - TRBV5-4 - CASSLALATSYNEQFF TGTGCCAGCAGCTTGGCCCTAGCGACCTCCTACAATGAGCAGTTCTTC
TRBJ2-2 - TRBV14 - CASSGHGSPGELFF TGTGCCAGCAGCGGACACGGGAGCCCCGGGGAGCTGTTTTTT
TRBJ2-2 - TRBV29-1 - CSVPRRGSNTGELFF TGCAGCGTTCCCAGAAGGGGGAGTAACACCGGGGAGCTGTTTTTT
TRBJ1-2 - TRBV10-3 - CAISEDGTGHYGYTF TGTGCCATCAGTGAGGACGGTACAGGGCACTATGGCTACACCTTC
TRBJ1-2 TRBD1 TRBV6-1 - CASSDTWDRPSNYGYTF TGTGCCAGCAGTGACACCTGGGACAGGCCAAGTAACTATGGCTACACCTTC
TRBJ2-7 TRBD2 TRBV6-1 - CASRAGGEQYF TGTGCCAGCAGGGCGGGAGGCGAGCAGTACTTC
TRBJ2-7 TRBD1 TRBV30 - CAWSNGTGTAYEQYF TGTGCCTGGAGTAACGGGACAGGGACAGCCTACGAGCAGTACTTC
TRBJ1-1 - TRBV4-1 - CASSPQQPRLNTEAFF TGCGCCAGCAGCCCCCAACAGCCGCGATTGAACACTGAAGCTTTCTTT
TRBJ2-7 TRBD1 TRBV18 - CASSPPDRGIYEQYF TGTGCCAGCTCACCACCGGACAGGGGGATCTACGAGCAGTACTTC